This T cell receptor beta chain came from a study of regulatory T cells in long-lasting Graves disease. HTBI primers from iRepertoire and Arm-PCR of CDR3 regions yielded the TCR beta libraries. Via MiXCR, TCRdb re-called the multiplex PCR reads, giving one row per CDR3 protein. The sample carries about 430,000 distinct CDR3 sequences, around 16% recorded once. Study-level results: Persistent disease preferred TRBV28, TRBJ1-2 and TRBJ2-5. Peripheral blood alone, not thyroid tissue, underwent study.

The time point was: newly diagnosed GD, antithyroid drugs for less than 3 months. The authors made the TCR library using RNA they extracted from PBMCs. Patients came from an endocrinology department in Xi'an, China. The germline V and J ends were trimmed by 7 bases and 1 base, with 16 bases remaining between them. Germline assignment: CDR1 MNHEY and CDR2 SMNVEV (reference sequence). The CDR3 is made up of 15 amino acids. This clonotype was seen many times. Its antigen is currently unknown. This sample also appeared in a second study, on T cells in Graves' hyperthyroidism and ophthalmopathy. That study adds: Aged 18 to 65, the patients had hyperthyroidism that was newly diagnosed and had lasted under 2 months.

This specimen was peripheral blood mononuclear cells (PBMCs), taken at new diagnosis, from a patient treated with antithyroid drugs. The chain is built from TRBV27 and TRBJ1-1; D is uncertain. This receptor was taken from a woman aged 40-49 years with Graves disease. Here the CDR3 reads CASKKSGSSNTEAFF. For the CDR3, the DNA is TGTGCCAGCAAGAAATCCGGGAGTTCGAACACTGAAGCTTTCTTT.